This record concerns one T cell receptor (beta chain) sequence. V lost 4 bases and J 2 bases, leaving 9 bases between the germline ends. CDR1 and CDR2 (germline): LNHDA, SQIVND (reference sequence). CDR3 length: 13 residues. This sample is drawn from a study of blood T cell repertoires in COVID-19. The overall study: Acute and convalescent COVID-19 samples came from the United States, Italy and Spain. Sources were T cells, B-cell-depleted T cells, or PBMCs; the material itself was cDNA or gDNA.

The Seattle site enrolled patients during active infection and followed them longitudinally. In the authors' workflow: Amplification of reference gene primers was used by the study to estimate nucleated cell counts. Produced via immunoSEQ multiplex PCR; TCRdb's table is partial and in-frame only. The V and J calls and clone size come from that table; D and trimming were worked out from the DNA. Of roughly 340,000 clones in the sample, more than 75% were seen once. The chain links TRBV19 to TRBJ2-7, with D possibly being TRBD1 (6 bases). This clonotype was obtained from a woman aged 50 to 65 with COVID-19, enrolled during active disease. The material sequenced was peripheral blood. The CDR3 coding sequence is TGTGCCAGTAGTAAAGGGGGTGCCTACGAGCAGTACTTC. This translates into CASSKGGAYEQYF.